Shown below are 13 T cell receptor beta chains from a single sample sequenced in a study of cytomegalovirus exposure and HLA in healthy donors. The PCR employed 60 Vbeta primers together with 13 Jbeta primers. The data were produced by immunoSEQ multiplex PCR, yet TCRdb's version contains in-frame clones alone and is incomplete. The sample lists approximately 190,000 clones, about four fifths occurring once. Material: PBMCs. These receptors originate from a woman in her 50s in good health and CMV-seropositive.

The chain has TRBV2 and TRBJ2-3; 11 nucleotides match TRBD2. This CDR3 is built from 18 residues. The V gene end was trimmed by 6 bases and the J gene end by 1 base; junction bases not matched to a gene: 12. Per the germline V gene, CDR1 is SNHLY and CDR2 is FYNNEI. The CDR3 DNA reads TGTGCCAGCAGAGATACTAGCGGGGGTTTTCCTCGCACAGATACGCAGTATTTT. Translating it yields CASRDTSGGFPRTDTQYF.

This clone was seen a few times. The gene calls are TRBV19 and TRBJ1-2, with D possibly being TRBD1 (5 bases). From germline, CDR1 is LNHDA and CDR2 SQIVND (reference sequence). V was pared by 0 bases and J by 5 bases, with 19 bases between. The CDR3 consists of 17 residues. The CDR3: CASSIEGYARGTYGYTF. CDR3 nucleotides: TGTGCCAGTAGTATAGAAGGATACGCCCGCGGGACTTATGGCTACACCTTC.

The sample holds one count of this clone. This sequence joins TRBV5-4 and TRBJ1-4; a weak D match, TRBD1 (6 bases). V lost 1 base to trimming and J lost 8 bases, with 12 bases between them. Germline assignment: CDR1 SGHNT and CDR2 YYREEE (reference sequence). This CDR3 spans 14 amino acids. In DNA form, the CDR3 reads TGTGCCAGCAGCTTGACAGGGCAGGACGAAAAACTGTTTTTT. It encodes CASSLTGQDEKLFF.

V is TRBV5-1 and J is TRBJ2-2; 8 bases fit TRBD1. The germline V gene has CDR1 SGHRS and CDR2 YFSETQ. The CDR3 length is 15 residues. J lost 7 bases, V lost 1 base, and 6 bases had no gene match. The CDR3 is CASSLSGQGVGELFF. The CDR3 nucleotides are TGCGCCAGCAGCTTGAGCGGACAGGGTGTCGGGGAGCTGTTTTTT.

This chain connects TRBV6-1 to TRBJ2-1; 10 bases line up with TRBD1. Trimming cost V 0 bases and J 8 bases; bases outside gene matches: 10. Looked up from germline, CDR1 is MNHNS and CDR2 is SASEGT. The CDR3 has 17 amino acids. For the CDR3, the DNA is TGTGCCAGCAGTGAAGCTAGGGGACAGGGGTGGGTGGATGAGCAGTTCTTC. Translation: CASSEARGQGWVDEQFF.

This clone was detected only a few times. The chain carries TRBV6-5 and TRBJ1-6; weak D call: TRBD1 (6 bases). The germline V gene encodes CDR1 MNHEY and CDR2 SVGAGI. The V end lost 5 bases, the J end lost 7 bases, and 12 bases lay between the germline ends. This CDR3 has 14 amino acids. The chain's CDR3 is CASSRDIVNSPLHF. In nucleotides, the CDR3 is TGTGCCAGCAGTAGGGACATTGTCAATTCACCCCTCCACTTT.

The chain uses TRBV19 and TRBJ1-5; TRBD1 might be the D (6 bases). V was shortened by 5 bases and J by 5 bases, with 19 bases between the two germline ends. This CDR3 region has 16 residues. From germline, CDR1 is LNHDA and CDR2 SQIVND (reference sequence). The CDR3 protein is CASSPRGQGRYQPQHF. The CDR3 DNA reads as TGTGCCAGTAGTCCCCGGGGCCAGGGGCGCTATCAGCCCCAGCATTTT.

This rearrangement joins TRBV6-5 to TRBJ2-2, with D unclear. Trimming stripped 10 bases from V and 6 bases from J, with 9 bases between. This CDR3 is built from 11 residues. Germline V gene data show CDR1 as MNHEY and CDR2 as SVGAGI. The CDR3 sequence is CATHEAGELFF. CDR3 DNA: TGTGCCACCCACGAGGCCGGGGAGCTGTTTTTT.

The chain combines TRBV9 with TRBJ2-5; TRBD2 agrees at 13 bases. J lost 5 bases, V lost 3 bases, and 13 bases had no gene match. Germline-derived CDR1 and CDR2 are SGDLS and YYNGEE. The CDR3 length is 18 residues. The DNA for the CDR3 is TGTGCCAGCAGCGCAACTAGCGGGGGGGCGGATCTGGAGGAGACCCAGTACTTC. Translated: CASSATSGGADLEETQYF. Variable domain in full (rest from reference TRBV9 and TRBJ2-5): DSGVTQTPKHLITATGQRVTLRCSPRSGDLSVYWYQQSLDQGLQFLIQYYNGEERAKGNILERFSAQQFPDLHSELNLSSLELGDSALYFCASSATSGGADLEETQYFGPGTRLLVL.

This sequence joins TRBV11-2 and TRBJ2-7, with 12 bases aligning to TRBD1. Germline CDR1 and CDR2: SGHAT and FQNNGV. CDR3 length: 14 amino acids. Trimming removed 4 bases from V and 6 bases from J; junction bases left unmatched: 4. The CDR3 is CASSSGQGAVEQYF. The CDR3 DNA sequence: TGTGCCAGCAGCTCGGGACAGGGGGCAGTCGAGCAGTACTTC. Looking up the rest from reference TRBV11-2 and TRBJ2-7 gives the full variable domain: EAGVAQSPRYKIIEKRQSVAFWCNPISGHATLYWYQQILGQGPKLLIQFQNNGVVDDSQLPKDRFSAERLKGVDSTLKIQPAKLEDSAVYLCASSSGQGAVEQYFGPGTRLTVT.

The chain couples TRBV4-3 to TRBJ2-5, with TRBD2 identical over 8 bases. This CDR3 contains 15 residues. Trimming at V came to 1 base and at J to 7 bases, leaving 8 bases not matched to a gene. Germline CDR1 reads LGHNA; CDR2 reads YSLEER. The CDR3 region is CASSQGGTRAVTQYF. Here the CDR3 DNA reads TGCGCCAGCAGCCAAGGGGGGACTAGGGCGGTGACCCAGTACTTC.

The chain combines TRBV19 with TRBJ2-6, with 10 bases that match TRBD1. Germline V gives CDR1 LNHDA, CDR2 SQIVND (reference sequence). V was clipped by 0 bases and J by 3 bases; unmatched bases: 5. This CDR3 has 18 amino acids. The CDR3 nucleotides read TGTGCCAGTAGTATAGAAGGACAGGGGGGATTTGGGGCCAACGTCCTGACTTTC. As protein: CASSIEGQGGFGANVLTF.

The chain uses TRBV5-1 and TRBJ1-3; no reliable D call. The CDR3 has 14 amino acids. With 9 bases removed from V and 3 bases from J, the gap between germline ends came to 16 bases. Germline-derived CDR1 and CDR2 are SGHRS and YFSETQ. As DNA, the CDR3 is TGCGCCACAATTCACGAGGTTGGTGGAAACACCATATATTTT. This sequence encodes CATIHEVGGNTIYF.